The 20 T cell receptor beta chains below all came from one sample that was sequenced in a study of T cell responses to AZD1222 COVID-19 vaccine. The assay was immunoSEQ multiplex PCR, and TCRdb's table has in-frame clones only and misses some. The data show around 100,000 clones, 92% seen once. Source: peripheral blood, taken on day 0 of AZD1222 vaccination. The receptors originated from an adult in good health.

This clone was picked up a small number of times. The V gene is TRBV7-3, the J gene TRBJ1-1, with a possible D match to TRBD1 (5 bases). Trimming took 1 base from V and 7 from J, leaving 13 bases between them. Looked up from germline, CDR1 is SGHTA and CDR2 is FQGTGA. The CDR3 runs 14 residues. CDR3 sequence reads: CASSLSQGMGEAFF. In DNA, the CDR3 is TGTGCCAGCAGCTTAAGTCAGGGCATGGGTGAAGCTTTCTTT.

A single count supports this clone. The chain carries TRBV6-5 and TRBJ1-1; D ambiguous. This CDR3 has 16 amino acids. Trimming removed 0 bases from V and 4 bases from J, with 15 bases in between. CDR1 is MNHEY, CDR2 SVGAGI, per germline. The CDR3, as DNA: TGTGCCAGCAGTTACTCTTTTGCACGACTGGGCACTGAAGCTTTCTTT. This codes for CASSYSFARLGTEAFF.

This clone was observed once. The CDR3 region has the DNA TGTGCCAGCAGCCGTGGACAGGGGTTCGGAAGTGAGCAGTTCTTC. Translated: CASSRGQGFGSEQFF. This chain connects TRBV14 to TRBJ2-1; 9 nucleotides match TRBD1. Germline assignment: CDR1 SGHDN and CDR2 FVKESK. The CDR3 consists of 15 residues. The V gene end was trimmed by 4 bases and the J gene end by 9 bases; junction bases not matched to a gene: 10.

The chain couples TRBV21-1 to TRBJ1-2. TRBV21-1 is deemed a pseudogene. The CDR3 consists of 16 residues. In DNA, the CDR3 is TGTGCCAGCAGTCCCGGACGGACTGTGACTAACTATGGCTACACCTTC. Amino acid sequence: CASSPGRTVTNYGYTF.

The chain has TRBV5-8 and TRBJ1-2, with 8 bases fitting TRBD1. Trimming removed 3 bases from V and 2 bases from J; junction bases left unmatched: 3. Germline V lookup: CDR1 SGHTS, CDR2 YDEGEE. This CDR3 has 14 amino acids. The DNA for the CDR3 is TGTGCCAGCAGCTACGGGGACAGGAACTATGGCTACACCTTC. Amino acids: CASSYGDRNYGYTF.

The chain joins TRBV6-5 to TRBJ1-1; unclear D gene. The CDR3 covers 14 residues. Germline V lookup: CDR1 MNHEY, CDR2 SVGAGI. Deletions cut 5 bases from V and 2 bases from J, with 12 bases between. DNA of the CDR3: TGTGCCAGCAGTACCCTCAGGAGTAACACTGAAGCTTTCTTT. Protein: CASSTLRSNTEAFF.

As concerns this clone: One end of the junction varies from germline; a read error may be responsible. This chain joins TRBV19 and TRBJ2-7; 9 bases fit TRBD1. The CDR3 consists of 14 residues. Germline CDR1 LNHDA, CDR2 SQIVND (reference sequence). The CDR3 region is CASSIGQGSSEQYF. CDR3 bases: TGTGCCAGTAGTATCGGACAGGGGTCCTCCGAGCAGTACTTC.

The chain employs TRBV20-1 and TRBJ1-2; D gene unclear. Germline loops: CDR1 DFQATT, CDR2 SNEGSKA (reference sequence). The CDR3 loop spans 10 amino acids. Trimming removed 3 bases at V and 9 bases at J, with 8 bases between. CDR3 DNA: TGCAGTGCTAGTATGGGGAGCTACACCTTC. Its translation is CSASMGSYTF.

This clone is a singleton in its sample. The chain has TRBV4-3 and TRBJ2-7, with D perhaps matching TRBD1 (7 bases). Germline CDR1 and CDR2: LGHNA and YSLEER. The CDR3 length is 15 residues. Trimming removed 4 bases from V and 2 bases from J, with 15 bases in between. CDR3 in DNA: TGCGCCAGCAGCCCGGGGGACAGTCGAACCTACGAGCAGTACTTC. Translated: CASSPGDSRTYEQYF.

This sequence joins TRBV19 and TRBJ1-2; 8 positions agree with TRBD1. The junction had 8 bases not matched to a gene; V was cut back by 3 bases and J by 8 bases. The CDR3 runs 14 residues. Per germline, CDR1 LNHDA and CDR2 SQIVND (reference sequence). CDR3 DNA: TGTGCCAGTAGTATCCTACCCGGGACAGGCGGCTACACCTTC. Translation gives CASSILPGTGGYTF.

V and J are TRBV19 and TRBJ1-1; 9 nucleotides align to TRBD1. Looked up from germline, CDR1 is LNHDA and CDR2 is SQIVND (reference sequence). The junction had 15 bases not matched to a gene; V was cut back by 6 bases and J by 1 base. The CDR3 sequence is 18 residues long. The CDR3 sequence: CASRKRGQGGLANTEAFF. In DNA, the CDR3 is TGTGCCAGTAGGAAAAGGGGACAGGGAGGATTAGCGAACACTGAAGCTTTCTTT.

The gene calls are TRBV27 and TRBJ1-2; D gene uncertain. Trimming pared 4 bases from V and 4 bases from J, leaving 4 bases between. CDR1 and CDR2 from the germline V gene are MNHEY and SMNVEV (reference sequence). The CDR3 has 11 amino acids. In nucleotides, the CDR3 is TGTGCCAGCAGTTCGGGCTATGGCTACACCTTC. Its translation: CASSSGYGYTF.

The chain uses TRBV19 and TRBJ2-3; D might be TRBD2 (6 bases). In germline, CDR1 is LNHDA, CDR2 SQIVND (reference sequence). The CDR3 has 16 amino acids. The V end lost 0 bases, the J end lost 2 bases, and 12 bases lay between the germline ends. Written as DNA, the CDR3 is TGTGCCAGTAGTATAGATCTGGCGGGACCCACAGATACGCAGTATTTT. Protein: CASSIDLAGPTDTQYF.

The CDR3 bases are TGTGCCAGCAGACCCTGGACAGGGAGAGATGAGCAGTTCTTC. Its protein product is CASRPWTGRDEQFF. The chain joins TRBV3-1 (or the pseudogene TRBV3-2) to TRBJ2-1; TRBD1 aligns across 8 bases. The CDR3 consists of 14 residues. Germline CDR1 is LGHDT and CDR2 is YNNKEL (reference sequence). The V and J ends lost 6 bases and 8 bases, in that order; junction bases with no gene match: 9.

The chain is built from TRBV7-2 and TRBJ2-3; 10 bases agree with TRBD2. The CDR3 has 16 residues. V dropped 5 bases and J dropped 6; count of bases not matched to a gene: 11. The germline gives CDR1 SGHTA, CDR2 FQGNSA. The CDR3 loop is CASSPRLAGGGDTQYF. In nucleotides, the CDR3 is TGTGCCAGCAGCCCCCGACTAGCGGGCGGTGGTGATACGCAGTATTTT. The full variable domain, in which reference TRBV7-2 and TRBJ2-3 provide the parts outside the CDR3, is GAGVSQSPSNKVTEKGKDVELRCDPISGHTALYWYRQSLGQGLEFLIYFQGNSAPDKSGLPSDRFSAERTGGSVSTLTIQRTQQEDSAVYLCASSPRLAGGGDTQYFGPGTRLTVL.

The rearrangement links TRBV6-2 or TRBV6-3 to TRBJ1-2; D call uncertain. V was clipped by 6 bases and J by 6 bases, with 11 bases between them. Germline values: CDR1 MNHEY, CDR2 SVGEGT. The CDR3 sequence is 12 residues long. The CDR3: CASSRRRDGYTF. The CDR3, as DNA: TGTGCCAGCAGCCGGAGACGGGATGGCTACACCTTC.

Here the CDR3 DNA reads TGTGCCAGCAGTTACTCATCAGGGGGCGAGCAGTACTTC. Protein: CASSYSSGGEQYF. The J gene is TRBJ2-7, the V gene TRBV6-6, with 7 nucleotides matching TRBD1. The V gene end was trimmed by 0 bases and the J gene end by 6 bases; junction bases not matched to a gene: 2. Germline V lookup: CDR1 MNHNY, CDR2 SVGAGI (reference sequence). The CDR3 is 13 residues long.

CDR3 nucleotide sequence: TGCAGCGTGGGACGTAACACTGAAGCTTTCTTT. Protein sequence: CSVGRNTEAFF. This chain connects TRBV29-1 to TRBJ1-1, with TRBD1 as a possible D gene (5 bases). CDR1 and CDR2 from the germline V gene are SQVTM and ANQGSEA. Trimming left V 6 bases short and J 2 bases short, with 7 bases between. There are 11 residues in the CDR3. The whole variable domain, filled in from reference TRBV29-1 and TRBJ1-1, reads SAVISQKPSRDICQRGTSLTIQCQVDSQVTMMFWYRQQPGQSLTLIATANQGSEATYESGFVIDKFPISRPNLTFSTLTVSNMSPEDSSIYLCSVGRNTEAFFGQGTRLTVV.

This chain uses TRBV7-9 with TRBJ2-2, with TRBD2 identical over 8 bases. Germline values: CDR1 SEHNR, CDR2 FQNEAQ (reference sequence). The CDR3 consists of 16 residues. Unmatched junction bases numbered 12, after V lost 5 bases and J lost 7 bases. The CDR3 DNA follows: TGTGCCAGCAGCGCCCAAATAGCGGGATCACGCGGGGAGCTGTTTTTT. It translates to CASSAQIAGSRGELFF.

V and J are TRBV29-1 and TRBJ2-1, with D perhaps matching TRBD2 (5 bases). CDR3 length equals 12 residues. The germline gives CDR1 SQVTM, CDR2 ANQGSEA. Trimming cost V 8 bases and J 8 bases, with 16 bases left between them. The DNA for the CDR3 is TGCAGCTTACGGACCTGGGGAGATGAGCAGTTCTTC. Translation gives CSLRTWGDEQFF.